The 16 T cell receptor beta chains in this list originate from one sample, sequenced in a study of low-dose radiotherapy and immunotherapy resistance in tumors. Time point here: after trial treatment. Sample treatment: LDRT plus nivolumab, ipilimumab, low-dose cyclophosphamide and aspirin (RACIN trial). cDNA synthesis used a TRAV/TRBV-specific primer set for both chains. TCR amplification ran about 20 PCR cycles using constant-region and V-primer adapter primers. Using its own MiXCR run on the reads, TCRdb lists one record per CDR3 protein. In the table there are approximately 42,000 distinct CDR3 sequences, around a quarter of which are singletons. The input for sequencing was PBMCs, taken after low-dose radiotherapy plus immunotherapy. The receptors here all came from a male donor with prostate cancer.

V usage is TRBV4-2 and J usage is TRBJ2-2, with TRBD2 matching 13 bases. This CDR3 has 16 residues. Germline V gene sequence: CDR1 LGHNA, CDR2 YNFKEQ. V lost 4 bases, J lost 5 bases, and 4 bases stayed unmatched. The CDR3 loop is CASSLGLAGRTGELFF. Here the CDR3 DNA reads TGTGCCAGCAGCCTGGGACTAGCGGGGCGAACCGGGGAGCTGTTTTTT.

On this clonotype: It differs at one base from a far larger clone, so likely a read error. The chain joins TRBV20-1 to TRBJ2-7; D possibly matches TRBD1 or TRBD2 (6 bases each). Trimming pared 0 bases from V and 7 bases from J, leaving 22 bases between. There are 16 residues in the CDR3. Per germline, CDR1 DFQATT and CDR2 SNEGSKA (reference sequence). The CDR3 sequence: CSARDPGASSYNEQYF. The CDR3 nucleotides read TGCAGTGCTAGAGATCCGGGGGCGAGCTCCTACAATGAGCAGTACTTC.

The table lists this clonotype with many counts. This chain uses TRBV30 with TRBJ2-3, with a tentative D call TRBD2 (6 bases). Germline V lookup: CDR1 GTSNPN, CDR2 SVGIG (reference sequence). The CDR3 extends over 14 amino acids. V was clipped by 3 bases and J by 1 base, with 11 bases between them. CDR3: CAWRFGGGTDTQYF. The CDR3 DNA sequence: TGTGCCTGGAGATTCGGCGGGGGCACAGATACGCAGTATTTT.

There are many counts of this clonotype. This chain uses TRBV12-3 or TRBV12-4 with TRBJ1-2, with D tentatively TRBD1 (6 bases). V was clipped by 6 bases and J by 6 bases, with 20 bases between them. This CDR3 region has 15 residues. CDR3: CASSPAGGRRDGYTF. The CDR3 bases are TGTGCCAGCAGCCCTGCTGGGGGGCGCAGGGATGGCTACACCTTC.

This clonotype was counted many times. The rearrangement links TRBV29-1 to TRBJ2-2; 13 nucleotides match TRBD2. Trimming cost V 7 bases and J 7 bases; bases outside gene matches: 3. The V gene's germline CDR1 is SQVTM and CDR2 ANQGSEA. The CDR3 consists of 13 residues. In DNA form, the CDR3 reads TGCAGCGCTAGACTAGCGGGAGGCGGGGAGCTGTTTTTT. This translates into CSARLAGGGELFF.

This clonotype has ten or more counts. For the CDR3, the DNA is TGTGCCTGGAGTTCGGCCAGCGTTCATTCGGCCCAGCATTTT. Residues: CAWSSASVHSAQHF. The gene calls are TRBV30 and TRBJ1-5; D unclear. Per germline, CDR1 GTSNPN and CDR2 SVGIG (reference sequence). Trimming cost V 2 bases and J 11 bases, with 19 bases left between them. The CDR3 is made up of 14 amino acids.

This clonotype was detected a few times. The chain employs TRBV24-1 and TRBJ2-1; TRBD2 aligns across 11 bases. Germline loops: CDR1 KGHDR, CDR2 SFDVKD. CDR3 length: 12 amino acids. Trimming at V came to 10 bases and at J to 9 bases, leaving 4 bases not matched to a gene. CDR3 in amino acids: CATTSGTGEQFF. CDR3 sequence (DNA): TGTGCCACGACTAGCGGGACGGGTGAGCAGTTCTTC.

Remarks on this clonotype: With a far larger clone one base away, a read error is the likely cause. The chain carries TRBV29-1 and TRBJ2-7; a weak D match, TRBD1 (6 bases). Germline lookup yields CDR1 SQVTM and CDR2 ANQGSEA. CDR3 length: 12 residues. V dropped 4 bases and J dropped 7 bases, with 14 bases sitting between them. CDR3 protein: CSVVRGINEQYF. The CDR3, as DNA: TGCAGCGTTGTCAGGGGTATCAATGAGCAGTACTTC.

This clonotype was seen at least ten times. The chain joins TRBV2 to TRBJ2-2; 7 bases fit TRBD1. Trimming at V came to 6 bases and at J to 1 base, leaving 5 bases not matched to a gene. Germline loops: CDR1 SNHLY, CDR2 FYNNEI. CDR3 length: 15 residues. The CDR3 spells CASSPGQKNTGELFF. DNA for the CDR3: TGTGCCAGCAGCCCGGGACAGAAGAACACCGGGGAGCTGTTTTTT.

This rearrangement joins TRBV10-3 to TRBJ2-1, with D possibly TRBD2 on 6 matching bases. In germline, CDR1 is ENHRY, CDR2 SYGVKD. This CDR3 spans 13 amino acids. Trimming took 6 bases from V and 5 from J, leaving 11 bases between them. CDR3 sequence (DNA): TGTGCCATCAGGCCGGGGGAAAACAATGAGCAGTTCTTC. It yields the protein CAIRPGENNEQFF.

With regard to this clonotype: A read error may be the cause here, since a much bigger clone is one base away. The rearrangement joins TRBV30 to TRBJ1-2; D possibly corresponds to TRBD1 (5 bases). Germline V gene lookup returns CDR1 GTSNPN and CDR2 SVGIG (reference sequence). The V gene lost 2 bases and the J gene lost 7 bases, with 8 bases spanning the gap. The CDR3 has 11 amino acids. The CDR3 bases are TGTGCCTGGAGTTCCGGGGGTGGCTACACCTTC. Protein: CAWSSGGGYTF.

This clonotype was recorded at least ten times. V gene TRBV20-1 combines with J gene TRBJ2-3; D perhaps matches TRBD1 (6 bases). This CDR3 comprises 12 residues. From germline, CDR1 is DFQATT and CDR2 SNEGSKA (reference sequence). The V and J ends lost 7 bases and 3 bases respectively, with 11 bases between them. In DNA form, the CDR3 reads TGCAGTGTGCCAGGGGCGACAGATACGCAGTATTTT. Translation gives CSVPGATDTQYF.

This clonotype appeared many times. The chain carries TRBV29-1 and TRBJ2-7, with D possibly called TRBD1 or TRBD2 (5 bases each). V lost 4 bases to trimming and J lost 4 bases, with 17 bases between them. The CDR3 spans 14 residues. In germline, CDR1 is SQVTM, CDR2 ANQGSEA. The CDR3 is CSVGGSGAHYEQYF. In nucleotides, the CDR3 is TGCAGCGTTGGGGGGTCGGGTGCGCATTACGAGCAGTACTTC.

The CDR3 region is CASSANSGDSYTF. The CDR3 nucleotides are TGTGCCAGCAGCGCCAACAGTGGGGATAGCTACACCTTC. The rearrangement links TRBV5-3 to TRBJ1-2; D uncertain. TRBV5-3 is assigned to the ORF class and has an uncertain function. The V end lost 8 bases, the J end lost 9 bases, and 20 bases lay between the germline ends. This CDR3 is 13 amino acids long.

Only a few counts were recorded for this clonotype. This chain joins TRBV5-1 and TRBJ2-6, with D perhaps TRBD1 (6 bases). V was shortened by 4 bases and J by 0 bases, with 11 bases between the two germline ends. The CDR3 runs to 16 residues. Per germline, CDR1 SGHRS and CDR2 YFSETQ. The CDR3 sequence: CASSMGANSGANVLTF. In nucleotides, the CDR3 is TGCGCCAGCAGCATGGGGGCCAACTCTGGGGCCAACGTCCTGACTTTC. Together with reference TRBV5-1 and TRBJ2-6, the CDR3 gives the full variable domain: KAGVTQTPRYLIKTRGQQVTLSCSPISGHRSVSWYQQTPGQGLQFLFEYFSETQRNKGNFPGRFSGRQFSNSRSEMNVSTLELGDSALYLCASSMGANSGANVLTFGAGSRLTVL.

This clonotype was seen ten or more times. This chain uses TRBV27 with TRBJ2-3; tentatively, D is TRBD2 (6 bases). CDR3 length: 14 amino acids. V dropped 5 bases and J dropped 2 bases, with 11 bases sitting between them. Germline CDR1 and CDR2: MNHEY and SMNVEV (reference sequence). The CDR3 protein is CASSQGLSTDTQYF. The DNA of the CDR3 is TGTGCCAGCAGTCAGGGACTTTCCACAGATACGCAGTATTTT.